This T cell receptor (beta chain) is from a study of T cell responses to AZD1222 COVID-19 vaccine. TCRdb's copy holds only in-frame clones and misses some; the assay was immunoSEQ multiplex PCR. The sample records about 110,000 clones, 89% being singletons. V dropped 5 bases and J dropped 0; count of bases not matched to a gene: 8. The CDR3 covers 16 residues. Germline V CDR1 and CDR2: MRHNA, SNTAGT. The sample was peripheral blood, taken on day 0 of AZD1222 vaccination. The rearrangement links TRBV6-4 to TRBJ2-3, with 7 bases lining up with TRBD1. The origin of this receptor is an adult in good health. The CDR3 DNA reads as TGTGCCAGCAGTCCAGAAGGGGGCGATAGCACAGATACGCAGTATTTT. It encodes CASSPEGGDSTDTQYF.